This passage covers 26 T cell receptor beta chains from one sample sequenced in a study of prognosis after radiotherapy for stage I lung cancer (dated by TCRdb to about 2021). TCRdb shows the sequencer as Illumina HiSeq 3000. Two rounds of multiplex PCR on genomic DNA were used to amplify the TCR beta CDR3 region. In the first PCR round, primers specific to each TRBV and TRBJ gene were used, and the primer sequences were filed in Chinese patent CN105087789A. Clones were called with MiXCR by TCRdb after fastp trimmed the public reads at Q25, and only in-frame beta chains were retained. Each entry is one CDR3 protein sequence, shown with its most common DNA and genes. The sample table holds over 11,000 distinct CDR3 sequences, of which 25% to 30% were seen once. Roughly an eighth of the sample is taken by the ten largest. The specimen comprised PBMCs, sampled before or after stereotactic body radiation therapy (not recorded which). Every receptor here comes from a donor over 45 with non-small cell lung cancer.

This clonotype came up many times. The chain combines TRBV7-2 with TRBJ2-7; 11 bases are a match to TRBD1. Germline loops: CDR1 SGHTA, CDR2 FQGNSA. Germline trimming cut 5 bases from V and 0 bases from J; bases unmatched to any gene: 9. The CDR3 extends over 17 amino acids. In nucleotides, the CDR3 is TGTGCCAGCAGCAAGGGACAGGGGGGCCACAGCTCCTACGAGCAGTACTTC. This translates into CASSKGQGGHSSYEQYF.

The table lists this clonotype with many counts. The chain employs TRBV5-6 and TRBJ2-1; a weak D match, TRBD2 (6 bases). V was clipped by 0 bases and J by 4 bases, with 17 bases between them. The CDR3 length is 17 residues. CDR1 and CDR2 from the germline V gene are SGHDT and YYEEEE. CDR3 loop: CASSLDEWVRGYNEQFF. The CDR3 coding sequence is TGTGCCAGCAGCTTGGACGAGTGGGTCCGGGGGTACAATGAGCAGTTCTTC. Drawing the rest from reference TRBV5-6 and TRBJ2-1, the complete variable domain is DAGVTQSPTHLIKTRGQQVTLRCSPKSGHDTVSWYQQALGQGPQFIFQYYEEEERQRGNFPDRFSGHQFPNYSSELNVNALLLGDSALYLCASSLDEWVRGYNEQFFGPGTRLTVL.

This chain joins TRBV20-1 and TRBJ2-7; D may be TRBD1 (5 bases). This CDR3 contains 14 residues. V lost 3 bases and J 0 bases, leaving 12 bases between the germline ends. Germline CDR1 reads DFQATT; CDR2 reads SNEGSKA (reference sequence). DNA for the CDR3: TGCAGTGCTAGGTCGCCAGGGAACTCCTACGAGCAGTACTTC. It translates to CSARSPGNSYEQYF.

The table lists this clonotype with many counts. The chain couples TRBV15 to TRBJ1-1, with a weak D call TRBD1 (5 bases). Germline V lookup: CDR1 LNHNV, CDR2 YYDKDF (reference sequence). The CDR3 has 13 amino acids. V lost 0 bases and J 3 bases, leaving 5 bases between the germline ends. CDR3 in amino acids: CATSREGDTEAFF. CDR3 coding DNA: TGTGCCACCAGCAGAGAAGGGGACACTGAAGCTTTCTTT.

Ten or more counts support this clonotype. The chain uses TRBV19 and TRBJ2-7, with 12 bases fitting TRBD1. CDR3 length: 14 residues. CDR1 and CDR2 from the germline V gene are LNHDA and SQIVND (reference sequence). With 7 bases clipped from V and 5 bases from J, the junction kept 6 bases outside the gene matches. CDR3 loop: CASTPGTGGHEQYF. Here the CDR3 DNA reads TGTGCCAGTACTCCCGGGACAGGGGGCCACGAGCAGTACTTC. The full variable domain, rest sourced from reference TRBV19 and TRBJ2-7, is DGGITQSPKYLFRKEGQNVTLSCEQNLNHDAMYWYRQDPGQGLRLIYYSQIVNDFQKGDIAEGYSVSREKKESFPLTVTSAQKNPTAFYLCASTPGTGGHEQYFGPGTRLTVT.

By share, this clonotype ranks as medium-sized. CDR3 nucleotide sequence: TGTGCCACCACCAGGGGACAGACCTTCTACGAGCAGTACTTC. Translating it yields CATTRGQTFYEQYF. The V gene is TRBV15, the J gene TRBJ2-7, with TRBD1 matching 7 bases. V shed 7 bases, J shed 3 bases, and the junction held 9 bases outside the gene matches. CDR1 is LNHNV, CDR2 YYDKDF, per germline (reference sequence). There are 14 residues in the CDR3. Complete variable domain (other parts from reference TRBV15 and TRBJ2-7): DAMVIQNPRYQVTQFGKPVTLSCSQTLNHNVMYWYQQKSSQAPKLLFHYYDKDFNNEADTPDNFQSRRPNTSFCFLDIRSPGLGDTAMYLCATTRGQTFYEQYFGPGTRLTVT.

This clonotype is medium-sized within its sample. The chain couples TRBV4-1 to TRBJ2-5, with 12 positions matching TRBD2. This CDR3 is 18 amino acids long. The trim removed 4 bases at V and 0 bases at J, leaving 9 bases unmatched. Germline V gene data show CDR1 as MGHRA and CDR2 as YSYEKL. CDR3 region: CASSPFGLAGSDQETQYF. CDR3 coding DNA: TGCGCCAGCAGCCCATTCGGACTAGCGGGAAGCGACCAAGAGACCCAGTACTTC.

This clonotype has a count of ten or more. With a much larger clone just one base away, this may be a read error. The chain employs TRBV9 and TRBJ1-1, with D possibly being TRBD1 (6 bases). Trimming took 0 bases from V and 3 from J, leaving 18 bases between them. Germline assignment: CDR1 SGDLS and CDR2 YYNGEE. The CDR3 covers 17 residues. The CDR3 DNA is TGTGCCAGCAGCGTAGATCCGGGACGGGGGGCGTACACTGAAGCTTTCTTT. This translates into CASSVDPGRGAYTEAFF.

To note about this clonotype: One end of the junction is discordant with germline, which a read error may explain. The rearrangement uses TRBV2 and TRBJ1-1; D not resolved. Germline CDR1 and CDR2: SNHLY and FYNNEI. The CDR3 totals 14 residues. CDR3 sequence: CASAQTESNNEDFF. The CDR3 DNA reads TGTGCCAGCGCACAGACTGAGTCGAACAATGAAGATTTCTTT.

The table lists this clonotype with a few counts. The V call is TRBV5-8, the J call TRBJ1-1; 9 bases agree with TRBD1. The CDR3 runs to 14 residues. Germline loops: CDR1 SGHTS, CDR2 YDEGEE. The V and J ends lost 1 base and 11 bases, in that order; junction bases with no gene match: 9. CDR3 DNA: TGTGCCAGCAGCTTGCAGTCAGGACAGGGGAGGGCTTTCTTT. This translates into CASSLQSGQGRAFF. The full variable domain, its missing parts supplied by reference TRBV5-8 and TRBJ1-1, is EAGVTQSPTHLIKTRGQQATLRCSPISGHTSVYWYQQALGLGLQFLLWYDEGEERNRGNFPPRFSGRQFPNYSSELNVNALELEDSALYLCASSLQSGQGRAFFGQGTRLTVV.

This clonotype has a count of ten or more. The V gene is TRBV6-5, the J gene TRBJ1-3; D call uncertain. From germline, CDR1 is MNHEY and CDR2 SVGAGI. With 4 bases removed from V and 0 bases from J, the gap between germline ends came to 13 bases. This CDR3 has 16 residues. This chain's CDR3 is CASSSPRAPSGNTIYF. The CDR3 DNA follows: TGTGCCAGCAGTTCCCCAAGAGCACCCTCTGGAAACACCATATATTTT.

This clonotype was seen many times. This sequence joins TRBV6-5 and TRBJ1-1; 9 bases are shared with TRBD1. Germline V gene sequence: CDR1 MNHEY, CDR2 SVGAGI. There are 13 residues in the CDR3. V was clipped by 4 bases and J by 3 bases; unmatched bases: 0. For the CDR3, the DNA is TGTGCCAGCAGTTGGACAGGGGACACTGAAGCTTTCTTT. It specifies CASSWTGDTEAFF.

Comments on this clonotype: This likely stems from a read error, as it lies one base from a far larger clone. The chain links TRBV6-4 to TRBJ2-1; no clear D. This CDR3 region has 14 residues. Trimming removed 7 bases from V and 3 bases from J, with 13 bases in between. Per the germline V gene, CDR1 is MRHNA and CDR2 is SNTAGT. The CDR3 DNA reads as TGTGCCAGCACCTTGGGCGGTATCTACAATGAGCAGTTCTTC. Its protein product is CASTLGGIYNEQFF.

The rearrangement uses TRBV6-1 and TRBJ2-1, with TRBD1 matching over 11 bases. The V segment lost 6 bases and the J segment 6 bases; nucleotides outside the gene matches: 7. The length of the CDR3 is 15 residues. Germline V gene sequence: CDR1 MNHNS, CDR2 SASEGT. The CDR3 loop is CASSWTGTGGNEQFF. The CDR3 DNA is TGTGCCAGCAGCTGGACCGGGACAGGGGGCAATGAGCAGTTCTTC.

This clonotype was counted ten times or more. The chain carries TRBV18 and TRBJ2-7, with TRBD1 matching 7 bases. CDR3 length equals 14 residues. With 6 bases clipped from V and 2 bases from J, the junction kept 7 bases outside the gene matches. Germline V CDR1 and CDR2: KGHSH, LQKENI. The CDR3 sequence is CASSPRQGPYEQYF. The CDR3 DNA is TGTGCCAGCTCCCCGCGACAGGGCCCCTACGAGCAGTACTTC.

In regard to this clonotype: Being one base from a much bigger clone, this may be a read error. The chain is built from TRBV5-5 and TRBJ2-7, with TRBD1 identical over 10 bases. In germline, CDR1 is SGHKS, CDR2 YYEKEE (reference sequence). This CDR3 region has 17 residues. Unmatched junction bases numbered 9, after V lost 0 bases and J lost 3 bases. DNA for the CDR3: TGTGCCAGCAGCTTGGGACAGGGGGCCTCTCAAGGCTACGAGCAGTACTTC. This translates into CASSLGQGASQGYEQYF.

This clonotype was found many times. V and J are TRBV29-1 and TRBJ2-5; D gene uncertain. CDR1 and CDR2 from the germline V gene are SQVTM and ANQGSEA. The CDR3 spans 13 residues. Trimming pared 4 bases from V and 5 bases from J, leaving 14 bases between. The CDR3 DNA follows: TGCAGCGTTGCATCCGGGCCTGTGGAGACCCAGTACTTC. It translates to CSVASGPVETQYF. Full variable domain (rest looked up from reference TRBV29-1 and TRBJ2-5): SAVISQKPSRDICQRGTSLTIQCQVDSQVTMMFWYRQQPGQSLTLIATANQGSEATYESGFVIDKFPISRPNLTFSTLTVSNMSPEDSSIYLCSVASGPVETQYFGPGTRLLVL.

This clonotype was seen many times. A single base separates this from a much larger clone, so it may be a read error. The rearrangement joins TRBV6-2 or TRBV6-3 to TRBJ1-3; no reliable D call. The CDR3 contains 14 residues. CDR1 and CDR2 from the germline V gene are MNHEY and SVGEGT. DNA of the CDR3: TGTGCCAGCAGTTACAGCGTCTCTGGAAACGCCATATATTTT. It yields the protein CASSYSVSGNAIYF.

The sample holds many counts of this clonotype. The gene calls are TRBV19 and TRBJ1-2; D is possibly TRBD1 (6 bases). This CDR3 is 12 amino acids long. V was trimmed by 9 bases and J by 8 bases, leaving 16 bases between them. Looked up from germline, CDR1 is LNHDA and CDR2 is SQIVND (reference sequence). CDR3 loop: CASAGELKGYTF. The DNA for the CDR3 is TGTGCCAGCGCAGGGGAGTTAAAGGGCTACACCTTC.

This clonotype is deemed medium-sized. The rearrangement uses TRBV6-4 and TRBJ2-1, with D perhaps matching TRBD1 (6 bases). From germline, CDR1 is MRHNA and CDR2 SNTAGT. This CDR3 has 13 amino acids. Trimming cost V 3 bases and J 10 bases, with 13 bases left between them. The CDR3 sequence: CASSDNLGTEQFF. CDR3 DNA sequence: TGTGCCAGCAGTGATAACTTGGGGACAGAGCAGTTCTTC.

This clonotype has ten or more counts. The CDR3 nucleotides read TGCAGCGTTGAATTAGCGGTCACAGATACGCAGTATTTT. Its protein is CSVELAVTDTQYF. The V gene is TRBV29-1, the J gene TRBJ2-3; weak D call: TRBD2 (6 bases). With 2 bases removed from V and 2 bases from J, the gap between germline ends came to 8 bases. Germline V gene sequence: CDR1 SQVTM, CDR2 ANQGSEA. The CDR3 is 13 amino acids.

This clonotype is medium-sized. The chain is built from TRBV6-4 and TRBJ2-2; TRBD1 matches 11 bases. This CDR3 region has 18 residues. Germline V gives CDR1 MRHNA, CDR2 SNTAGT. V was pared by 5 bases and J by 6 bases, with 14 bases of the junction left unmatched. CDR3 region: CASSFRTGGAKVAGELFF. The CDR3 DNA reads TGTGCCAGCAGTTTCCGGACAGGGGGCGCGAAAGTGGCCGGGGAGCTGTTTTTT.

There are many counts of this clonotype. The V gene is TRBV7-9, the J gene TRBJ2-5; TRBD2 agrees at 7 bases. V shed 1 base and J 5 bases; nucleotides not matched to a gene: 4. CDR3 length: 14 amino acids. Looked up from germline, CDR1 is SEHNR and CDR2 is FQNEAQ (reference sequence). CDR3 in DNA: TGTGCCAGCAGCTTAGTGTCCGGGAGGGAGACCCAGTACTTC. Translating gives CASSLVSGRETQYF.

This chain connects TRBV30 to TRBJ1-1; no clear D gene. Germline CDR1 GTSNPN, CDR2 SVGIG (reference sequence). This CDR3 comprises 13 residues. V lost 1 base and J lost 4, with 10 bases in between. In nucleotides, the CDR3 is TGTGCCTGGAGTGGAGGGCTGGGCACTGAAGCTTTCTTT. Its translation is CAWSGGLGTEAFF. Variable domain in full (rest from reference TRBV30 and TRBJ1-1): SQTIHQWPATLVQPVGSPLSLECTVEGTSNPNLYWYRQAAGRGLQLLFYSVGIGQISSEVPQNLSASRPQDRQFILSSKKLLLSDSGFYLCAWSGGLGTEAFFGQGTRLTVV.

In its sample, this clonotype ranks as medium-sized. The J gene is TRBJ2-7, the V gene TRBV19, with 8 positions matching TRBD2. Trimming cost V 9 bases and J 0 bases; bases outside gene matches: 7. Germline CDR1 reads LNHDA; CDR2 reads SQIVND (reference sequence). The CDR3 length is 14 residues. The CDR3 is CASQASGSSYEQYF. CDR3 coding DNA: TGTGCCAGCCAGGCGAGCGGGAGCTCCTACGAGCAGTACTTC.

This clonotype was counted ten times or more. The CDR3 sequence: CASGTGEVLAFF. CDR3 sequence (DNA): TGTGCCAGCGGGACAGGGGAAGTTTTGGCTTTCTTT. J is TRBJ1-1 and V is TRBV6-1; 10 nucleotides agree with TRBD1. J was trimmed by 11 bases and V by 8 bases; bases with no gene match: 8. The CDR3 is made up of 12 amino acids. CDR1 and CDR2 from the germline V gene are MNHNS and SASEGT.